This T cell receptor (beta chain) originates from a study of cytotoxic CD8 clonotypes in ibrutinib-treated CLL. As for the study in general: Investigators reported 24 partial and 2 complete responses; after median around 6 years, about 15 patients remained remitted and about 12 progressed.

The CDR3 is 16 amino acids. Trimming pared 1 base from V and 1 base from J, leaving 11 bases between. The germline V gene encodes CDR1 SNHLY and CDR2 FYNNEI. Sequencing was designed to attain a depth spanning 1 in 200,000 to 1 in 1 million T cells. Method: immunoSEQ multiplex PCR; TCRdb's copy keeps in-frame clones and lacks some. The profile shows roughly 200,000 clones, roughly 72% of them singletons. This TCR was recovered from a human donor with chronic lymphocytic leukemia. The J gene is TRBJ2-1, the V gene TRBV2; D is uncertain. The sample here was PBMCs, taken after 24 months of ibrutinib treatment. The CDR3 DNA follows: TGTGCCAGCAGTGAAGTTGGCAGCCTATCCTACAATGAGCAGTTCTTC. Translated, it gives CASSEVGSLSYNEQFF.